This TCR beta chain was sequenced for a study of T-cell reconstitution after alpha-beta-depleted transplantation in children. Study-wide results and limits: Newly generated T cells supplied most T-cell counts and diversity one year post-transplant. Where alpha-beta T cells came from about two months after transplant was reportedly several hundred expanded graft clones. Diversity of TCRbeta at day 60 was high in some patients, arising from surviving recipient T cells and thymic progenitors.

Preparing the TCRbeta library involved the use of unique molecular identifiers. TCRdb re-analysed the PCR reads in MiXCR, keeping a single row per CDR3 protein. The sample gives some 70,000 distinct CDR3 sequences, 4.9% of which show up once; approximately 20% is in the top ten. The CDR3 is 12 residues long. Trimming left V 1 base short and J 13 bases short, with 9 bases between. The germline V gene has CDR1 SGHDT and CDR2 YYEEEE. This clonotype was recorded at least ten times. The antigen is unknown. The material sequenced was PBMCs, mostly from graft donor cells, taken 180 days after TCRalphabeta/CD19-depleted stem cell transplant. This TCR was recovered from a boy under two years old who had a stem cell transplant for acute myeloid leukemia, so the T cells may come from the graft donor. The chain carries TRBV5-6 and TRBJ1-6, with D possibly matching TRBD1 (6 bases). The CDR3 coding sequence is TGTGCCAGCAGCTTGAGGGGGTCCCCCCTCCACTTT. As protein: CASSLRGSPLHF.